This record concerns one T cell receptor beta chain sequence. The data were taken from a study of blood T cell repertoires in COVID-19. The table came from immunoSEQ multiplex PCR; TCRdb's copy has only in-frame clones and leaves some out. Of some 45,000 clones listed, roughly four fifths are singletons. Specimen: peripheral blood. The source is a human donor in a cohort sampled during active COVID-19.

Here the CDR3 reads CAISEQGGDEQYF. The CDR3 region has the DNA TGTGCCATCAGTGAGCAGGGTGGGGACGAGCAGTACTTC. The rearrangement links TRBV10-3 to TRBJ2-7; D is perhaps TRBD1 (5 bases). This CDR3 region has 13 residues. CDR1 is ENHRY, CDR2 SYGVKD, per germline. V lost 2 bases, J lost 5 bases, and 10 bases lay in between.